Listed below are T cell receptor beta chains from one sample, sequenced in a study of T-cell memory formation after mild COVID-19. MiXCR was run by TCRdb on the 5' RACE reads, yielding one entry per CDR3 protein. The profile shows hundreds of thousands of distinct CDR3 sequences, 18% of them singletons. The sample comprised PBMCs or a T cell subset sorted from them (not recorded which). The receptors stem from a man younger than 30 who had mild COVID-19 (a few samples of this study predate the infection). Cell type and time point are not known. Both conserved end residues are trimmed from each CDR3. Fields, in order: V gene, CDR3 protein.

TRBV12-3/TRBV12-4 | ASSFEGNEQF
TRBV2 | ASLGLQGGSGNTIY
TRBV5-1 | ASSLPSGTPYEQY
TRBV7-2 | ASSFGGGRSDTQY
TRBV20-1 | SARGSASWQETQY
TRBV18 | ASYPGTDQETQY
TRBV24-1 | ATESSTDTQY
TRBV12-3/TRBV12-4 | ASSFKAGWIQETQY
TRBV10-3 | AISPQGTSNEKLF
TRBV18 | ASSQSETATRRTQY
TRBV2 | ASRGLADTGELF
TRBV7-2 | ASSPSWEISSYEQY
TRBV25-1 | ASSEPPWTEAF
TRBV2 | ASSGRLAGTDTQY
TRBV20-1 | SATPQAYGGYT
TRBV2 | ASSLSQGESEQF
TRBV5-5 | ASRFGRLGSYNEQF
TRBV6-6 | ASSTTSGGAYEQY
TRBV19 | ASSGTSGDYNEQF
TRBV4-3 | ARSPGTGLYGYT
TRBV9 | ASSGRQNGLYEQY
TRBV11-2 | ASSLGPPANYGYT
TRBV27 | ASSRTGSGTEAF